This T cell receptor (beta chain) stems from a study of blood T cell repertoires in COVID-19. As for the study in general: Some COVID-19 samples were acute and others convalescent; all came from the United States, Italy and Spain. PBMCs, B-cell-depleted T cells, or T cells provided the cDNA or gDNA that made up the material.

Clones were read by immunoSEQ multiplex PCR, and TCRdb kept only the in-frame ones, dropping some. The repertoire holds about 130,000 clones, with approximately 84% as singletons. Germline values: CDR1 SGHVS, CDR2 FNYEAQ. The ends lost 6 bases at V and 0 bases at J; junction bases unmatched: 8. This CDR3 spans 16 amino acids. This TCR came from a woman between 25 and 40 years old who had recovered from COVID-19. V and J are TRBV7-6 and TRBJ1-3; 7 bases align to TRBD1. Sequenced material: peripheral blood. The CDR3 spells CASSRDSRTSGNTIYF. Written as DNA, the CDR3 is TGTGCCAGCAGTCGGGACAGCAGGACCTCTGGAAACACCATATATTTT.